What follows are 24 T cell receptor beta chains derived from one specimen sequenced in a study of T cell repertoires in cytomegalovirus infection. These receptors' targets are unknown. Each CDR3 protein is one row after TCRdb ran MiXCR on the reads. Among approximately 500,000 distinct CDR3 sequences, roughly a third were seen once, and the ten largest hold roughly a sixth. The sequencing used cultured PBMCs, collected from culture after CMV antigen stimulation. The receptors were gathered from a human donor in good health (CMV status not recorded). Some clones in this sample may be carry-over from other donors' samples.

The CDR3 sequence: CASRKQHSPDTQYF. The CDR3 DNA sequence: TGTGCCAGCAGGAAACAGCATAGCCCAGATACGCAGTATTTT. The rearrangement uses TRBV7-8 and TRBJ2-3, with D unclear. The ends were cut back, 6 bases at V and 4 bases at J, with 14 bases in the middle. Germline V lookup: CDR1 SGHVS, CDR2 FQNEAQ. This CDR3 is 14 amino acids long.

A few counts support this clonotype. The J gene is TRBJ2-1, the V gene TRBV12-3 or TRBV12-4, with 8 positions matching TRBD2. The V segment lost 7 bases and the J segment 2 bases; nucleotides outside the gene matches: 7. This CDR3 comprises 15 residues. DNA for the CDR3: TGTGCCAGCAAAACTAGCGGCACCACCTACAATGAGCAGTTCTTC. Residues: CASKTSGTTYNEQFF.

This clonotype was found many times. V and J are TRBV7-2 and TRBJ2-7; no definite D call. There are 13 residues in the CDR3. Trimming left V 5 bases short and J 7 bases short, with 15 bases between. In germline, CDR1 is SGHTA, CDR2 FQGNSA. The CDR3 loop is CASSPELFREQYF. CDR3 coding DNA: TGTGCCAGCAGCCCCGAACTTTTTCGGGAGCAGTACTTC.

The chain links TRBV4-3 to TRBJ2-1; D is unresolved. Germline loops: CDR1 LGHNA, CDR2 YSLEER. V shed 0 bases and J shed 6 bases, with 15 bases lying between them. The CDR3 has 16 residues. The CDR3 is CASSQDGRSGGNEQFF. DNA of the CDR3: TGCGCCAGCAGCCAAGATGGGCGGAGTGGCGGCAATGAGCAGTTCTTC.

This clonotype was detected only a few times. This chain links TRBV11-2 with TRBJ2-7, with D possibly matching TRBD1 (5 bases). CDR1 is SGHAT, CDR2 FQNNGV, per germline. This CDR3 is 15 amino acids long. Trimming took 4 bases from V and 0 from J, leaving 13 bases between them. The DNA of the CDR3 is TGTGCCAGCAGCTCCGCGGAGCAGGGCTCCTACGAGCAGTACTTC. Translating gives CASSSAEQGSYEQYF.

In DNA form, the CDR3 reads TGTGCCAGCAATTGGGCCTATCGGCATCCTGGGGCCAACGTCCTGACTTTC. This gives the protein CASNWAYRHPGANVLTF. The V and J genes are TRBV28 and TRBJ2-6; D call uncertain. CDR1 is MDHEN, CDR2 SYDVKM, per germline. The CDR3 has 17 amino acids. V was trimmed by 7 bases and J by 2 bases, leaving 18 bases between them.

The chain is built from TRBV7-8 and TRBJ2-7, with TRBD2 identical over 9 bases. Trimming removed 4 bases from V and 0 bases from J; junction bases left unmatched: 16. There are 19 residues in the CDR3. Per the germline V gene, CDR1 is SGHVS and CDR2 is FQNEAQ. CDR3 residues: CASSSFRLAGPTSSYEQYV. In nucleotides, the CDR3 is TGTGCCAGCAGCTCATTCCGGCTAGCGGGACCCACCAGCTCCTACGAGCAGTACGTC.

A note on this clonotype: The junction departs from the called germline gene at one end, perhaps through a read error. This rearrangement joins TRBV7-2 to TRBJ1-1; D perhaps matches TRBD1 (5 bases). Germline V CDR1 and CDR2: SGHTA, FQGNSA. The CDR3 is 14 amino acids. CDR3 sequence: CASSLEAGWGEAYF. CDR3 DNA: TGTGCCAGCAGCTTAGAGGCAGGGTGGGGCGAAGCTTACTTT.

The V gene is TRBV11-2, the J gene TRBJ2-1; 12 bases are a match to TRBD2. CDR1 is SGHAT and CDR2 is FQNNGV in the germline V gene. The CDR3 has 14 amino acids. Trimming cost V 5 bases and J 8 bases; bases outside gene matches: 4. CDR3 sequence (DNA): TGTGCCAGCAGCATGACTAGCGGGAGTGATGAGCAGTTCTTC. Translated: CASSMTSGSDEQFF.

The genes are TRBV5-1 and TRBJ2-3; 7 bases fit TRBD1. CDR3 size: 13 residues. Germline V lookup: CDR1 SGHRS, CDR2 YFSETQ. The V gene end was trimmed by 8 bases and the J gene end by 2 bases; junction bases not matched to a gene: 5. Here the CDR3 DNA reads TGCGCCAGTTTGGGACAGTACACAGATACGCAGTATTTT. It encodes CASLGQYTDTQYF.

This clonotype was observed a few times. This chain uses TRBV5-1 with TRBJ1-5; unclear D gene. The CDR3 has 14 amino acids. Per germline, CDR1 SGHRS and CDR2 YFSETQ. V was shortened by 0 bases and J by 6 bases, with 10 bases between the two germline ends. The CDR3 DNA reads as TGCGCCAGCAGCTTGGGTTGGGGTTCTCAGCCCCAGCATTTT. It translates to CASSLGWGSQPQHF.

The chain joins TRBV12-5 to TRBJ2-2; 9 positions agree with TRBD1. V lost 6 bases and J lost 6; bases outside the gene matches: 8. CDR1 LGHNT and CDR2 FRNRAP come from the germline V gene. The CDR3 is made up of 15 amino acids. As DNA, the CDR3 is TGTGCTAGTGGCCGCACGGGACAGGGAGCCGGGGAGCTGTTTTTT. Its protein product is CASGRTGQGAGELFF. Full variable domain (missing parts from reference TRBV12-5 and TRBJ2-2): DARVTQTPRHKVTEMGQEVTMRCQPILGHNTVFWYRQTMMQGLELLAYFRNRAPLDDSGMPKDRFSAEMPDATLATLKIQPSEPRDSAVYFCASGRTGQGAGELFFGEGSRLTVL.

This clonotype showed up just a few times. The gene calls are TRBV4-2 and TRBJ2-1; 7 positions match TRBD2. The CDR3 contains 15 residues. Germline V gene lookup returns CDR1 LGHNA and CDR2 YNFKEQ. Trimming took 4 bases from V and 6 from J; bases not matched to a gene: 9. The CDR3 spells CASSRRDGGINEQFF. In DNA form, the CDR3 reads TGTGCCAGCAGCCGCCGGGACGGGGGGATCAATGAGCAGTTCTTC.

Many counts were recorded for this clonotype. The chain joins TRBV7-2 to TRBJ2-1; the match to TRBD2 covers 7 bases. The J segment lost 9 bases and the V segment lost 5 bases, leaving 10 bases of the junction unmatched. CDR3 length equals 14 residues. The germline CDR1 and CDR2 sequences are SGHTA and FQGNSA. CDR3 coding DNA: TGTGCCAGCAGCCGTGGACTAGACGGGGTTGAGCAGTTCTTC. Its protein is CASSRGLDGVEQFF.

This chain joins TRBV6-1 and TRBJ1-1; 7 positions agree with TRBD1. With 7 bases clipped from V and 1 base from J, the junction kept 6 bases outside the gene matches. Germline loops: CDR1 MNHNS, CDR2 SASEGT. The CDR3 totals 14 residues. The CDR3 is CASMKGQPNTEAFF. CDR3 in DNA: TGTGCCAGCATGAAGGGACAGCCGAACACTGAAGCTTTCTTT.

The chain links TRBV6-8 to TRBJ2-3; D is perhaps TRBD1 (6 bases). The germline V gene encodes CDR1 MNHGY and CDR2 SAAAGT. Trimming pared 2 bases from V and 4 bases from J, leaving 13 bases between. The CDR3 runs to 15 residues. The DNA of the CDR3 is TGTGCCAGCAGTTACGCGGACAGCGCCGCAGATACGCAGTATTTT. Its translation is CASSYADSAADTQYF.

This clonotype turned up a few times. The genes are TRBV7-2 and TRBJ2-5; the D call may be TRBD1 or TRBD2 (5 bases each). Germline V gives CDR1 SGHTA, CDR2 FQGNSA. CDR3 size: 14 residues. The V end was cut by 1 base, the J end by 7 bases, with 13 bases between. This chain's CDR3 is CASSLGQHGGTQYF. The CDR3 DNA sequence: TGTGCCAGCAGCTTAGGGCAGCATGGGGGGACCCAGTACTTC.

This clonotype was seen at least ten times. The rearrangement uses TRBV7-8 and TRBJ2-2; unclear D gene. This CDR3 spans 13 amino acids. Germline CDR1 is SGHVS and CDR2 is FQNEAQ. Between the trimmed V and J ends, which lost 2 bases and 2 bases, there was a span of 3 bases. DNA of the CDR3: TGTGCCAGCAGCTTATACAACACCGGGGAGCTGTTTTTT. Its protein product is CASSLYNTGELFF.

This clonotype has only a few counts. The chain uses TRBV7-2 and TRBJ1-6; D is ambiguous. Trimming pared 5 bases from V and 3 bases from J, leaving 11 bases between. The CDR3 is 15 residues long. The germline CDR1 and CDR2 sequences are SGHTA and FQGNSA. Here the CDR3 DNA reads TGTGCCAGCAGCCGGGTCCGGGACTATAATTCACCCCTCCACTTT. Translated: CASSRVRDYNSPLHF.

This clonotype occurred a few times. V usage is TRBV7-2 and J usage is TRBJ1-1; 8 bases line up with TRBD1. The CDR3 is made up of 16 amino acids. J gave up 1 base and V 3 bases, and 7 bases lay outside the gene matches. Germline loops: CDR1 SGHTA, CDR2 FQGNSA. The CDR3 loop reads CASSFPSRGRNTEAFF. DNA of the CDR3: TGTGCCAGCAGCTTCCCTTCCAGGGGGCGGAACACTGAAGCTTTCTTT. Supplemented by reference TRBV7-2 and TRBJ1-1, the full variable domain reads GAGVSQSPSNKVTEKGKDVELRCDPISGHTALYWYRQSLGQGLEFLIYFQGNSAPDKSGLPSDRFSAERTGGSVSTLTIQRTQQEDSAVYLCASSFPSRGRNTEAFFGQGTRLTVV.

The rearrangement joins TRBV12-3 or TRBV12-4 to TRBJ2-1; 9 bases are a match to TRBD1. With V trimmed by 1 base and J by 8 bases, 12 bases remained unmatched. CDR3 length: 17 amino acids. The CDR3 spells CASSLGQGVVRFYEQFF. The CDR3 nucleotides read TGTGCCAGCAGTTTAGGACAGGGGGTAGTGAGGTTCTATGAGCAGTTCTTC.

This clonotype was found a few times. The gene calls are TRBV19 and TRBJ1-2; D perhaps matches TRBD1 (5 bases). V lost 3 bases and J 8 bases, leaving 13 bases between the germline ends. Germline V gene data show CDR1 as LNHDA and CDR2 as SQIVND (reference sequence). This CDR3 contains 13 residues. CDR3 coding DNA: TGTGCCAGTAGTATGGCGGGGCTGCGAGGCTACACCTTC. This translates into CASSMAGLRGYTF.

This chain connects TRBV7-9 to TRBJ2-2, with 12 bases aligning to TRBD1. V shed 5 bases and J 7 bases; nucleotides not matched to a gene: 11. Germline V gives CDR1 SEHNR, CDR2 FQNEAQ (reference sequence). This CDR3 spans 17 amino acids. CDR3 residues: CASSTLRGQGAVGELFF. CDR3 bases: TGTGCCAGCAGCACCCTTAGGGGACAGGGGGCCGTCGGGGAGCTGTTTTTT.

The sample holds a few counts of this clonotype. The gene calls are TRBV6-1 and TRBJ2-3; TRBD2 aligns across 8 bases. V was pared by 5 bases and J by 0 bases, with 10 bases of the junction left unmatched. CDR1 is MNHNS, CDR2 SASEGT, per germline. The length of the CDR3 is 17 residues. The CDR3: CASSYFSASGSTDTQYF. Written as DNA, the CDR3 is TGTGCCAGCAGTTATTTCTCGGCTAGCGGGAGCACAGATACGCAGTATTTT.